This TCR beta chain derives from a study of blood T cell repertoires in COVID-19. Study-wide context: COVID-19 samples, acute and convalescent, were from the United States, Italy and Spain. In each case, the material was cDNA or gDNA derived from T cells, B-cell-depleted T cells, or PBMCs.

This clone occurred a few times. The length of the CDR3 is 15 residues. Per germline, CDR1 SQVTM and CDR2 ANQGSEA. Trimming left V 6 bases short and J 3 bases short, with 21 bases between. Authors' data handling: Reference gene primer amplification in the assay estimated nucleated cell counts. The assay was immunoSEQ multiplex PCR, and TCRdb's table has in-frame clones only and misses some. That table is the source of V, J and clone size, and D and trimming were worked out from the DNA. Of tens of thousands of clones in the sample, roughly 85% were seen once. This chain links TRBV29-1 with TRBJ2-7, with D tentatively TRBD2 (7 bases). This clonotype originated in a man aged 60 to 69 with acute or convalescent COVID-19. Sample: peripheral blood. The CDR3 loop is CSVEGGRGSGYEQYF. The CDR3 DNA follows: TGCAGCGTAGAGGGGGGGAGAGGGAGCGGCTACGAGCAGTACTTC.